What follows are 9 T cell receptor beta chains derived from one specimen sequenced in a study of CD8 T cells in Susac syndrome. Reverse transcription of about 0.5 to 1 ug RNA used random hexamers. TCRdb reprocessed the immunoSEQ multiplex PCR reads via MiXCR and lists one record per CDR3 protein. The data hold hundreds of thousands of distinct CDR3 sequences, with 93% observed a single time. Input material: CD4+ T cells from PBMCs. These receptors were collected from a human donor with multiple sclerosis.

This chain joins TRBV5-4 and TRBJ1-6; D gene unclear. The CDR3 is made up of 14 amino acids. Germline loops: CDR1 SGHNT, CDR2 YYREEE (reference sequence). Trimming cost V 6 bases and J 6 bases, with 13 bases left between them. Here the CDR3 reads CASTLSWGNSPLHF. DNA of the CDR3: TGTGCCAGCACCTTAAGTTGGGGTAATTCACCCCTCCACTTT.

The J gene is TRBJ1-1, the V gene TRBV5-6; a possible D gene is TRBD1 (6 bases). CDR3 length: 16 amino acids. In germline, CDR1 is SGHDT, CDR2 YYEEEE. Trimming shortened V by 0 bases and J by 3 bases, and 15 bases separated the two germline ends. The CDR3 DNA reads as TGTGCCAGCAGCTTGGGGTACAGGGCGCTTTACACTGAAGCTTTCTTT. Translation: CASSLGYRALYTEAFF.

This clonotype came up once. The chain employs TRBV20-1 and TRBJ2-7, with 10 bases aligning to TRBD2. V lost 2 bases and J lost 1; bases outside the gene matches: 5. The CDR3 totals 15 residues. The germline V gene has CDR1 DFQATT and CDR2 SNEGSKA (reference sequence). The CDR3 sequence is CSARYSGGPSYEQYF. The CDR3 DNA follows: TGCAGTGCTAGATATAGCGGGGGGCCTTCCTACGAGCAGTACTTC.

This rearrangement joins TRBV6-4 to TRBJ1-1, with D perhaps TRBD1 (6 bases). Germline CDR1 and CDR2: MRHNA and SNTAGT. Trimming removed 2 bases from V and 5 bases from J, with 9 bases in between. The CDR3 contains 13 residues. The CDR3 bases are TGTGCCAGCAGTGACAGGGGGGAGACTGAAGCTTTCTTT. It encodes CASSDRGETEAFF.

The gene calls are TRBV9 and TRBJ1-6; the match to TRBD1 covers 9 bases. The CDR3 has 16 residues. The germline CDR1 and CDR2 sequences are SGDLS and YYNGEE. With V trimmed by 3 bases and J by 7 bases, 8 bases remained unmatched. CDR3 protein: CASSANLGQGNSPLHF. As DNA, the CDR3 is TGTGCCAGCAGCGCAAACTTGGGACAGGGAAATTCACCCCTCCACTTT.

This clonotype has only a few counts. V gene TRBV30 combines with J gene TRBJ2-1; tentatively, D is TRBD1 or TRBD2 (6 bases each). The length of the CDR3 is 15 residues. The V gene lost 1 base and the J gene lost 8 bases, with 18 bases spanning the gap. Germline lookup yields CDR1 GTSNPN and CDR2 SVGIG (reference sequence). The CDR3 loop reads CAWSGLRGPFDEQFF. CDR3 nucleotides: TGTGCCTGGAGTGGGTTACGGGGGCCCTTCGATGAGCAGTTCTTC.

The rearrangement links TRBV11-2 to TRBJ2-6, with 9 bases lining up with TRBD1. There are 16 residues in the CDR3. The J segment lost 4 bases and the V segment lost 3 bases, leaving 4 bases of the junction unmatched. Germline V gives CDR1 SGHAT, CDR2 FQNNGV. This chain's CDR3 is CASSFSGQGGANVLTF. In DNA form, the CDR3 reads TGTGCCAGCAGCTTCTCCGGACAGGGGGGGGCCAACGTCCTGACTTTC. The complete variable domain, with remaining parts taken from reference TRBV11-2 and TRBJ2-6, reads EAGVAQSPRYKIIEKRQSVAFWCNPISGHATLYWYQQILGQGPKLLIQFQNNGVVDDSQLPKDRFSAERLKGVDSTLKIQPAKLEDSAVYLCASSFSGQGGANVLTFGAGSRLTVL.

V gene TRBV20-1 combines with J gene TRBJ1-2, with D perhaps matching TRBD1 (5 bases). Germline CDR1 DFQATT, CDR2 SNEGSKA (reference sequence). The CDR3 totals 13 residues. Deletions cut 5 bases from V and 8 bases from J, with 18 bases between. CDR3 amino acids: CSAASTGTWGYTF. The CDR3 DNA follows: TGCAGTGCTGCCAGTACGGGGACGTGGGGCTACACCTTC.

The rearrangement uses TRBV2 and TRBJ2-7; D is unresolved. This CDR3 is built from 13 residues. CDR1 and CDR2 (germline): SNHLY, FYNNEI. Deletions cut 6 bases from V and 2 bases from J, with 11 bases between. CDR3 nucleotides: TGTGCCAGCAGCCAAGACCTAACCTACGAGCAGTACTTC. Its protein product is CASSQDLTYEQYF. Full variable domain (outside the CDR3, taken from reference TRBV2 and TRBJ2-7): EPEVTQTPSHQVTQMGQEVILRCVPISNHLYFYWYRQILGQKVEFLVSFYNNEISEKSEIFDDQFSVERPDGSNFTLKIRSTKLEDSAMYFCASSQDLTYEQYFGPGTRLTVT.